Listed here are 13 T cell receptor beta chains from one sample, sequenced in a study of blood T cell repertoires in COVID-19. Sequenced by immunoSEQ multiplex PCR; TCRdb stores in-frame clones only, minus some. The data show about 310,000 clones, about 91% seen once. The sample comprised PBMCs or T cells enriched from blood (not recorded which). These receptors came from a woman aged 40-49 years who had recovered from COVID-19.

The chain employs TRBV27 and TRBJ1-5; D is ambiguous. V lost 6 bases, J lost 6 bases, and 6 bases lay in between. This CDR3 is 11 amino acids long. Germline assignment: CDR1 MNHEY and CDR2 SMNVEV (reference sequence). CDR3: CASRPIQPQHF. The CDR3 coding sequence is TGTGCCAGCAGACCTATTCAGCCCCAGCATTTT.

The gene calls are TRBV25-1 and TRBJ1-4; D may be TRBD1 (6 bases). The CDR3 totals 15 residues. Deletions cut 8 bases from V and 3 bases from J, with 16 bases between. Germline CDR1 reads MGHDK; CDR2 reads SYGVNS. CDR3 nucleotide sequence: TGTGCCAGCTCTGTTCAGGGGCCTGCTAATGAAAAACTGTTTTTT. Translated, it gives CASSVQGPANEKLFF.

V is TRBV3-1 (or the pseudogene TRBV3-2) and J is TRBJ2-3; 7 nucleotides align to TRBD1. Trimming took 0 bases from V and 0 from J; bases not matched to a gene: 0. CDR1 LGHDT and CDR2 YNNKEL come from the germline V gene (reference sequence). The CDR3 sequence is 15 residues long. Written as DNA, the CDR3 is TGTGCCAGCAGCCAAGAGACAGGGAGCACAGATACGCAGTATTTT. It is translated as CASSQETGSTDTQYF.

Worth noting for this clone: The identical CDR3 is also encoded by other nucleotide sequences in the sample. V gene TRBV11-2 combines with J gene TRBJ2-1, with TRBD1 identical over 9 bases. From germline, CDR1 is SGHAT and CDR2 FQNNGV. Trimming cost V 5 bases and J 2 bases; bases outside gene matches: 4. The CDR3 covers 15 residues. The CDR3 sequence is CASSLRDRAYNEQFF. DNA for the CDR3: TGTGCCAGCAGCCTCCGGGACAGGGCCTACAATGAGCAGTTCTTC.

The V call is TRBV30, the J call TRBJ1-2, with 10 bases matching TRBD1. Germline V gene data show CDR1 as GTSNPN and CDR2 as SVGIG (reference sequence). The CDR3 has 17 residues. Trimming at V came to 2 bases and at J to 4 bases, leaving 13 bases not matched to a gene. Here the CDR3 reads CAWSRGGTGALGYGYTF. The CDR3 bases are TGTGCCTGGAGTCGGGGGGGGACAGGGGCACTGGGCTATGGCTACACCTTC. The full variable domain, its missing parts supplied by reference TRBV30 and TRBJ1-2, is SQTIHQWPATLVQPVGSPLSLECTVEGTSNPNLYWYRQAAGRGLQLLFYSVGIGQISSEVPQNLSASRPQDRQFILSSKKLLLSDSGFYLCAWSRGGTGALGYGYTFGSGTRLTVV.

The chain recombines TRBV30 with TRBJ2-3; no clear D gene. There are 11 residues in the CDR3. CDR1 and CDR2 (germline): GTSNPN, SVGIG (reference sequence). V shed 4 bases and J shed 4 bases, with 6 bases lying between them. The CDR3 protein is CAWTVADTQYF. The DNA of the CDR3 is TGTGCCTGGACGGTAGCAGATACGCAGTATTTT. Drawing the rest from reference TRBV30 and TRBJ2-3, the complete variable domain is SQTIHQWPATLVQPVGSPLSLECTVEGTSNPNLYWYRQAAGRGLQLLFYSVGIGQISSEVPQNLSASRPQDRQFILSSKKLLLSDSGFYLCAWTVADTQYFGPGTRLTVL.

The chain is built from TRBV5-6 and TRBJ1-6; possible D gene TRBD1, 5 bases. Germline CDR1 reads SGHDT; CDR2 reads YYEEEE. V was trimmed by 6 bases and J by 1 base, leaving 11 bases between them. This CDR3 region has 15 residues. The CDR3 spells CASNPTGSYNSPLHF. The CDR3, as DNA: TGTGCCAGCAACCCCACAGGATCCTATAATTCACCCCTCCACTTT.

The chain links TRBV11-3 to TRBJ2-1; 7 bases align to TRBD1. Trimming removed 5 bases from V and 6 bases from J; junction bases left unmatched: 10. The CDR3 is 15 amino acids. Germline V gene lookup returns CDR1 SGHNT and CDR2 YENEEA. The CDR3 loop is CASSARQGEGNEQFF. Here the CDR3 DNA reads TGTGCCAGCAGCGCTCGACAGGGTGAAGGCAATGAGCAGTTCTTC.

This sequence joins TRBV5-6 and TRBJ2-7; possible D gene TRBD1, 9 bases. Germline V lookup: CDR1 SGHDT, CDR2 YYEEEE. Deletions cut 4 bases from V and 3 bases from J, with 23 bases between. CDR3 length: 17 residues. The CDR3 DNA reads TGTGCCAGCAGCACACCGGGACAGGGCGCGGGGGGCTACGAGCAGTACTTC. Translation gives CASSTPGQGAGGYEQYF.

This chain links TRBV3-1 (or the pseudogene TRBV3-2) with TRBJ1-5; no clear D gene. CDR1 is LGHDT, CDR2 YNNKEL, per germline (reference sequence). Trimming pared 0 bases from V and 9 bases from J, leaving 9 bases between. The CDR3 sequence is 13 residues long. CDR3 sequence: CASSQDASGPQHF. The CDR3, as DNA: TGTGCCAGCAGCCAAGACGCCTCGGGGCCCCAGCATTTT.

This rearrangement joins TRBV27 to TRBJ1-4; no firm D call. Looked up from germline, CDR1 is MNHEY and CDR2 is SMNVEV (reference sequence). V dropped 1 base and J dropped 6 bases, with 6 bases sitting between them. This CDR3 has 13 amino acids. The CDR3 region has the DNA TGTGCCAGCAGTTTATTCGGGGATGAAAAACTGTTTTTT. It translates to CASSLFGDEKLFF.

The chain couples TRBV4-3 to TRBJ2-7, with D possibly being TRBD2 (6 bases). The V end lost 0 bases, the J end lost 13 bases, and 16 bases lay between the germline ends. This CDR3 is built from 13 residues. Germline CDR1 and CDR2: LGHNA and YSLEER. The CDR3: CASSQDSGTDKYF. CDR3 DNA: TGCGCCAGCAGCCAAGATTCCGGGACTGATAAATACTTC.

V and J are TRBV7-3 and TRBJ2-3; D might be TRBD2 (6 bases). This CDR3 has 16 amino acids. The V gene lost 1 base and the J gene lost 6 bases, with 17 bases spanning the gap. Germline-derived CDR1 and CDR2 are SGHTA and FQGTGA. The CDR3 sequence: CASSLSGTGYSDTQYF. CDR3 DNA: TGTGCCAGCAGCTTAAGCGGGACGGGGTATTCGGATACGCAGTATTTT.